The rows below give T cell receptor beta chains drawn from one sample of a study of beta chain features in type 1 diabetes. Here immunoSEQ multiplex PCR was the method, and the copy in TCRdb shows in-frame clones only, minus some. Among hundreds of thousands of clones listed, about 12% were seen once. Sequenced sample: naive CD4+ T cells from blood. Receptors originate from a man between 18 and 29 years old in good health. The CDR3 runs from the conserved cysteine through the conserved F or W. Fields, in order: D gene, V gene, J gene, clone size, CDR3 protein, CDR3 DNA. The D gene is left open where the match is weak. Only part of the rows carry a size: once, few, many, or a class if the clone is expanded.

D gene: NA
V gene: TRBV23-1
J gene: TRBJ2-1
clone size: NA
CDR3 protein: CATDCGARATYNEQFF
CDR3 DNA: TGCGCCACGGACTGCGGGGCCCGGGCTACTTACAATGAGCAGTTCTTC

D gene: TRBD2
V gene: TRBV5-6
J gene: TRBJ2-1
clone size: NA
CDR3 protein: CASSQIAGTTYNEQFF
CDR3 DNA: TGTGCCAGCAGTCAAATAGCGGGAACAACCTACAATGAGCAGTTCTTC

D gene: NA
V gene: TRBV2
J gene: TRBJ2-7
clone size: few
CDR3 protein: CASSAARGYEQYF
CDR3 DNA: TGTGCCAGCAGCGCAGCCAGGGGCTACGAGCAGTACTTC

D gene: NA
V gene: TRBV7-8
J gene: TRBJ2-4
clone size: few
CDR3 protein: CASSLAGEGLNIQYF
CDR3 DNA: TGTGCCAGCAGCTTAGCAGGGGAAGGGTTGAACATTCAGTACTTC

D gene: TRBD2
V gene: TRBV15
J gene: TRBJ2-1
clone size: NA
CDR3 protein: CATSNPTSASFYEQFF
CDR3 DNA: TGTGCCACCAGTAACCCGACTAGCGCGTCTTTCTATGAGCAGTTCTTC

D gene: NA
V gene: TRBV19
J gene: TRBJ2-1
clone size: NA
CDR3 protein: CASSMGTSTLYNEQFF
CDR3 DNA: TGTGCCAGTAGTATGGGGACTTCGACTCTTTACAATGAGCAGTTCTTC

D gene: NA
V gene: TRBV18
J gene: TRBJ1-2
clone size: few
CDR3 protein: CASSPPERDYGYTF
CDR3 DNA: TGTGCCAGCTCACCACCGGAACGGGATTATGGCTACACCTTC

D gene: NA
V gene: TRBV27
J gene: TRBJ2-3
clone size: few
CDR3 protein: CASSFRVSTDTQYF
CDR3 DNA: TGTGCCAGCAGTTTCAGGGTTAGCACAGATACGCAGTATTTT

D gene: NA
V gene: TRBV28
J gene: TRBJ2-7
clone size: few
CDR3 protein: CASRPGHLSYEQYF
CDR3 DNA: TGTGCCAGCAGGCCGGGACACCTAAGCTACGAGCAGTACTTC

D gene: NA
V gene: TRBV7-3
J gene: TRBJ1-1
clone size: NA
CDR3 protein: CASSTYREGEAFF
CDR3 DNA: TGTGCCAGCAGCACTTACAGGGAGGGTGAAGCTTTCTTT

D gene: NA
V gene: TRBV7-9
J gene: TRBJ1-2
clone size: NA
CDR3 protein: CASARTGSYGYTF
CDR3 DNA: TGTGCCAGCGCCCGAACGGGAAGCTATGGCTACACCTTC

D gene: NA
V gene: TRBV5-1
J gene: TRBJ1-6
clone size: NA
CDR3 protein: CASSEAGNSPLHF
CDR3 DNA: TGCGCCAGCAGCGAGGCAGGGAATTCACCCCTCCACTTT

D gene: NA
V gene: TRBV11-1
J gene: TRBJ1-4
clone size: NA
CDR3 protein: CASSPDSSEKLFF
CDR3 DNA: TGTGCCAGCAGCCCGGACAGTAGCGAAAAACTGTTTTTT

D gene: NA
V gene: TRBV7-2
J gene: TRBJ2-5
clone size: NA
CDR3 protein: CASSLDGGYQETQYF
CDR3 DNA: TGTGCCAGCAGCTTAGACGGAGGGTACCAAGAGACCCAGTACTTC